The TCR beta chain under discussion was sequenced for a study of blood T cell repertoires in COVID-19. Overall study context: Researchers got acute and convalescent COVID-19 samples from the United States, Italy and Spain. T cells, B-cell-depleted T cells, or PBMCs provided the cDNA or gDNA that served as material.

The CDR3 totals 14 residues. The V and J ends lost 6 bases and 0 bases respectively, with 9 bases between them. Germline V gene lookup returns CDR1 SEHNR and CDR2 FQNEAQ (reference sequence). Authors' processing steps: Reference gene primer amplification in the assay estimated nucleated cell counts. Generated by immunoSEQ multiplex PCR, the TCRdb table keeps only in-frame clones and is missing some. V and J calls and clone size are copied from that table; D and trimming were computed from the DNA. The repertoire holds 75,000 to 100,000 clones, with 65% to 85% as singletons. The sequence came from a woman at least 80 years old with acute or convalescent COVID-19. Specimen: peripheral blood. This chain uses TRBV7-9 with TRBJ2-1, with unresolved D. For the CDR3, the DNA is TGTGCCAGCAGTTGGGCAAGCTCCTACAATGAGCAGTTCTTC. This sequence encodes CASSWASSYNEQFF.